This T cell receptor beta chain came from a study of cytomegalovirus exposure and HLA in healthy donors. With 60 Vbeta and 13 Jbeta primers, the PCR was carried out. Assay: immunoSEQ multiplex PCR; the TCRdb copy retains only in-frame clones and omits some. This table has some 93,000 clones, around a tenth appearing once. This clone was detected only a few times. Antigen specificity is unknown. Other DNA sequences in the sample encode the same CDR3. Per the germline V gene, CDR1 is SNHLY and CDR2 is FYNNEI. There are 11 residues in the CDR3. V was cut by 8 bases and J by 4 bases, with 7 bases left in between. The study, taken as a whole, reports: In a later analysis, most CMV-associated TCR beta chains appeared HLA-restricted.

The sequence was collected from a man between 45 and 60 years old in good health and CMV-seropositive. The source material was PBMCs. The chain recombines TRBV2 with TRBJ2-3; D perhaps matches TRBD2 (5 bases). Here the CDR3 reads CASGRADTQYF. Here the CDR3 DNA reads TGTGCCAGCGGGAGAGCAGATACGCAGTATTTT.